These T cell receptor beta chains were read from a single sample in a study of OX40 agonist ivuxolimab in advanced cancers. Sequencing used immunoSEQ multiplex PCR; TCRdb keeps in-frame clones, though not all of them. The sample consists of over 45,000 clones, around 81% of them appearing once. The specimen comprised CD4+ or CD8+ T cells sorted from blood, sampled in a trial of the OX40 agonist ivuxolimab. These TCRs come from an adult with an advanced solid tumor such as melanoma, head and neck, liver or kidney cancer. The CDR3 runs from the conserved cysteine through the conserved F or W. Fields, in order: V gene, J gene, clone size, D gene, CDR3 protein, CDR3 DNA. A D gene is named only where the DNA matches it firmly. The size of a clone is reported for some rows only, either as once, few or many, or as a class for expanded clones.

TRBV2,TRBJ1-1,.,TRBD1,CASEGANTEAFF,TGTGCCAGCGAGGGGGCGAACACTGAAGCTTTCTTT
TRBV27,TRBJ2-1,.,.,CASSSRQNNEQFF,TGTGCCAGCAGTTCCAGACAGAACAATGAGCAGTTCTTC
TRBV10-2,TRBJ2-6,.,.,CASSERGANVLTF,TGCGCCAGCAGTGAACGGGGGGCCAACGTCCTGACTTTC
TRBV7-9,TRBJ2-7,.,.,CASSSHLRQSYEQYF,TGTGCCAGCAGCTCACACCTGAGACAGTCCTACGAGCAGTACTTC
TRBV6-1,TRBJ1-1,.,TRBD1,CASSGQGYTEAFF,TGTGCCAGCAGTGGACAGGGTTACACTGAAGCTTTCTTT
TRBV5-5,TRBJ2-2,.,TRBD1,CASSIVTGETGELFF,TGTGCCAGCAGCATAGTGACAGGGGAGACCGGGGAGCTGTTTTTT
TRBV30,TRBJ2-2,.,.,CAWSVLLAPGELFF,TGTGCCTGGAGTGTACTGCTAGCTCCCGGGGAGCTGTTTTTT
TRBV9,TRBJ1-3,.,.,CASSVQGSGNTIYF,TGTGCCAGCAGCGTACAGGGATCCGGAAACACCATATATTTT
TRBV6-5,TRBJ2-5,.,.,CASSMGETQYF,TGTGCCAGCAGTATGGGGGAGACCCAGTACTTC
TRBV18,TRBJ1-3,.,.,CASSNTLSSGNTIYF,TGTGCCAGCTCGAACACCTTATCCTCTGGAAACACCATATATTTT
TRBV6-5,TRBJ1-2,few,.,CASSYSTEHGYTF,TGTGCCAGCAGTTACTCCACGGAGCATGGCTACACCTTC
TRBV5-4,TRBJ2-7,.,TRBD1,CASSPRTGDRYEQYF,TGTGCCAGCAGCCCCCGGACAGGGGACCGCTACGAGCAGTACTTC
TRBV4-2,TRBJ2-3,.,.,CASSQGFQVTQYF,TGTGCCAGCAGCCAGGGATTCCAAGTTACGCAGTATTTT
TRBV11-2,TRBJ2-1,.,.,CASSSTTGPNEQFF,TGTGCCAGCAGCTCCACGACGGGGCCGAATGAGCAGTTCTTC
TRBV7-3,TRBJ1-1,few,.,CASSLTSGDTEAFF,TGTGCCAGCAGCTTAACGAGTGGGGACACTGAAGCTTTCTTT
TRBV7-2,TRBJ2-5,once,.,CASSFQGIETQYF,TGTGCCAGCAGCTTTCAGGGGATAGAGACCCAGTACTTC
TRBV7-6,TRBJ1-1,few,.,CASSLAGRNTEAFF,TGTGCCAGCAGCTTAGCAGGGAGGAACACTGAAGCTTTCTTT
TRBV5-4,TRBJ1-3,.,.,CASSFSMTGESGNTIYF,TGTGCCAGCAGCTTTAGTATGACGGGGGAGTCTGGAAACACCATATATTTT
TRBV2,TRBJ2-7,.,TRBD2,CDWATSGREAYEQYF,TGTGACTGGGCTACTAGCGGGAGGGAAGCCTACGAGCAGTACTTC
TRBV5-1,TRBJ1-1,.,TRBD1,CASSSTGAGTEAFF,TGCGCCAGCAGCTCCACAGGGGCCGGCACTGAAGCTTTCTTT
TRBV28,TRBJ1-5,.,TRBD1,CASSPGQANQPQHF,TGTGCCAGCAGTCCCGGACAGGCCAATCAGCCCCAGCATTTT
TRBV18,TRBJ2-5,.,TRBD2,CASSPQERGAETQYF,TGTGCCAGCTCACCTCAAGAGCGGGGGGCAGAGACCCAGTACTTC
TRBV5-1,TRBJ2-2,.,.,CASSLAGRVVTGELFF,TGCGCCAGCAGCTTGGCCGGCAGGGTAGTCACCGGGGAGCTGTTTTTT
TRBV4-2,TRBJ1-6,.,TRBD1,CASSRTGVNSPLHF,TGTGCCAGCAGCCGGACAGGGGTTAATTCACCCCTCCACTTT